This T cell receptor beta chain was retrieved from a study of blood T cell repertoires in COVID-19. Across the whole study: In each case, the material was cDNA or gDNA derived from T cells, B-cell-depleted T cells, or PBMCs.

In the authors' methods: Amplified reference gene primers provided the basis for estimating nucleated cell counts. The table came from immunoSEQ multiplex PCR; TCRdb's copy has only in-frame clones and leaves some out. V and J calls plus clone size are reproduced from that table; the DNA served to infer D and trimming. The sample yields about 270,000 clones, more than 85% seen once. This clone was recorded only once. Enrollees, roughly 18 to 90 years old, lived in approximately 24 US areas. Germline CDR1 GTSNPN, CDR2 SVGIG (reference sequence). The CDR3 extends over 13 amino acids. V dropped 2 bases and J dropped 5; count of bases not matched to a gene: 3.

The gene calls are TRBV30 and TRBJ2-7; 10 bases map to TRBD2. The source material was PBMCs or T cells enriched from blood (not recorded which). The source is a man aged 35 to 55 who had been exposed to COVID-19. The CDR3 region has the DNA TGTGCCTGGAGTCCCAGCGGGAGGGACGAGCAGTACTTC. Translating it yields CAWSPSGRDEQYF.